This TCR beta chain originates from a study of blood T cell repertoires in COVID-19. The CDR3 is 16 residues long. Germline CDR1 reads SGDLS; CDR2 reads YYNGEE. The J segment lost 5 bases and the V segment lost 0 bases, leaving 10 bases of the junction unmatched. The Seattle patients, enrolled during active infection, were followed longitudinally. Clones were read by immunoSEQ multiplex PCR, and TCRdb kept only the in-frame ones, dropping some. Seen here are 260,000 or so clones, roughly 76% observed once, and the top ten hold 6% to 8%. This receptor was identified in a woman of 80 years or more with COVID-19, enrolled during active disease. This chain links TRBV9 with TRBJ1-1; TRBD1 matches 7 bases. Sequenced material: peripheral blood. The CDR3, as DNA: TGTGCCAGCAGCGTAGTTAGCCCGAGACAGGGTACTGAAGCTTTCTTT. Protein sequence: CASSVVSPRQGTEAFF.